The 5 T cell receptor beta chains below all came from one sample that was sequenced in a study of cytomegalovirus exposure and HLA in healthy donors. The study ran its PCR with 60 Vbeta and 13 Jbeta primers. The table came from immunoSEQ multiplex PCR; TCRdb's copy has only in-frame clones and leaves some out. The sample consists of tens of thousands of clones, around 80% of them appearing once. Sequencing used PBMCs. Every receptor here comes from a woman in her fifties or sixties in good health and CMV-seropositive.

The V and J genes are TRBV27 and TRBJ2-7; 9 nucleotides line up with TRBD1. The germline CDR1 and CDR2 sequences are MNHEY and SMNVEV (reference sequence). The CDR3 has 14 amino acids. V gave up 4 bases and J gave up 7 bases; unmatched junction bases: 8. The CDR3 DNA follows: TGTGCCAGCAGTTCCTGGGACAGGGTGAGTGAGCAGTACGTC. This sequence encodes CASSSWDRVSEQYV.

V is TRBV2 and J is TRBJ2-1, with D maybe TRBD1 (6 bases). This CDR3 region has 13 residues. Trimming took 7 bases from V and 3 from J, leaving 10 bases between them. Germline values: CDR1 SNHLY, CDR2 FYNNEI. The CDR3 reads CASTLDSYNEQFF. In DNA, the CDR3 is TGTGCCAGCACTCTGGACAGCTACAATGAGCAGTTCTTC.

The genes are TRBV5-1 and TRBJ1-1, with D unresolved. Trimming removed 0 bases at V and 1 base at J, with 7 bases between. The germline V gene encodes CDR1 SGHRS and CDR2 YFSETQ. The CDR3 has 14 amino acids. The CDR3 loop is CASSLGHPNTEAFF. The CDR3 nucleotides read TGCGCCAGCAGCTTGGGGCACCCGAACACTGAAGCTTTCTTT.

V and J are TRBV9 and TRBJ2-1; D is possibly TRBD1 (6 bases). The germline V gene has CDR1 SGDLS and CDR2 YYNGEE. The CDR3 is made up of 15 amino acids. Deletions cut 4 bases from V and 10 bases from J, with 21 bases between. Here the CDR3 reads CASSPASASTGEQFF. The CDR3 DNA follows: TGTGCCAGCAGCCCCGCCAGCGCGTCAACAGGGGAGCAGTTCTTC.

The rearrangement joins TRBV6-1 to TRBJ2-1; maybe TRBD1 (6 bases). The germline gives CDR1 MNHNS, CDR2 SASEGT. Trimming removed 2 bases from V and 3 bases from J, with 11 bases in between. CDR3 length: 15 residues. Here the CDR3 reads CASSETGSFYNEQFF. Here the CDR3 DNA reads TGTGCCAGCAGTGAAACAGGGAGTTTCTACAATGAGCAGTTCTTC.